The rows below give T cell receptor beta chains drawn from one sample of a study of early T cells in non-severe SARS-CoV-2 infection. MiXCR was run by TCRdb on the 5' RACE reads, yielding one entry per CDR3 protein. The sample yields approximately 37,000 distinct CDR3 sequences, approximately 8% seen once. Sequencing was performed on whole blood, taken at baseline. These receptors were taken from an adult who was a healthcare worker with PCR-confirmed SARS-CoV-2 infection or an uninfected control (not recorded which). Each CDR3 is given with its conserved first and last residue. A D gene is named only where the DNA matches it firmly. Clone size is stated in some rows and not others, as once, few, many or a class when expanded.

TRBJ2-2 | many | TRBV20-1 | . | TGCAGTGCTAGAGACAGGGGATACACCGGGGAGCTGTTTTTT | CSARDRGYTGELFF
TRBJ2-3 | few | TRBV7-6 | . | TGTGCCAGCAGCCCCATTTTCGCAGGGTCCGTTGGTGCAGATACGCAGTATTTT | CASSPIFAGSVGADTQYF
TRBJ1-6 | few | TRBV3-1 | . | TGTGCCAGCAGCCTCGGGGGGGCCAGCTCCTATAATTCACCCCTCCACTTT | CASSLGGASSYNSPLHF
TRBJ1-2 | . | TRBV7-9 | . | TGTGCCAGCAGCTCGCCGCGGACGGACTATGGCTACACCTTC | CASSSPRTDYGYTF
TRBJ2-2 | few | TRBV19 | . | TGTGCCAGTAGTAGGGGGGCCGCAACCGGGGAGCTGTTTTTT | CASSRGAATGELFF
TRBJ1-1 | few | TRBV20-1 | TRBD1 | TGCAGTGCTAGATCGGACAGGGTGGGGACTGAAGCTTTCTTT | CSARSDRVGTEAFF
TRBJ2-7 | many | TRBV11-2 | . | TGTGCCAGCACTCCTGGGGGGGCTAGCTCCTACGAGCAGTACTTC | CASTPGGASSYEQYF
TRBJ2-1 | many | TRBV11-2 | TRBD1 | TGTGCCAGCAGCTTGACAGGGGCGGACTACAATGAGCAGTTCTTC | CASSLTGADYNEQFF
TRBJ1-5 | many | TRBV12-3/TRBV12-4 | . | TGTGCCAGCAGGGGGGGGGAATCGGGCAATCAGCCCCAGCATTTT | CASRGGESGNQPQHF
TRBJ2-7 | few | TRBV2 | TRBD1 | TGTGCCAGCAGTGAACTATTAGGGACAGGCCGCTCCTACGAGCAGTACTTC | CASSELLGTGRSYEQYF
TRBJ2-3 | many | TRBV5-1 | . | TGCGCCAGCAGCTTGACTGGGCTGGCAGATACGCAGTATTTT | CASSLTGLADTQYF